The 2 T cell receptor beta chains given below trace back to one sample, sequenced in a study of cytomegalovirus exposure and HLA in healthy donors. This PCR relied on a set of 60 Vbeta primers and 13 Jbeta primers. This table comes from immunoSEQ multiplex PCR, and its TCRdb copy is limited to in-frame clones, with some not included. This sample has more than 95,000 clones, with over 70% found just once. Sequenced material: PBMCs. The origin of the receptors is a woman between 45 and 60 years old in good health and CMV-seronegative.

V is TRBV11-2 and J is TRBJ2-2, with D possibly being TRBD1 (5 bases). Trimming stripped 4 bases from V and 5 bases from J, with 11 bases between. Germline V gene sequence: CDR1 SGHAT, CDR2 FQNNGV. The CDR3 covers 14 residues. The CDR3 DNA sequence: TGTGCCAGCAGCTCTGTTCAGGGAACCGGGGAGCTGTTTTTT. Encoded protein: CASSSVQGTGELFF. Drawing the rest from reference TRBV11-2 and TRBJ2-2, the complete variable domain is EAGVAQSPRYKIIEKRQSVAFWCNPISGHATLYWYQQILGQGPKLLIQFQNNGVVDDSQLPKDRFSAERLKGVDSTLKIQPAKLEDSAVYLCASSSVQGTGELFFGEGSRLTVL.

This sequence joins TRBV11-2 and TRBJ2-5; a possible D gene is TRBD2 (6 bases). The DNA end is more similar to TRBJ2-7, so the J call may be wrong. Germline V gene sequence: CDR1 SGHAT, CDR2 FQNNGV. The CDR3 consists of 14 residues. The CDR3 DNA follows: TGTGCCAGCAGCTTTATTCAGGGAGGTTCCGAGCAGTACTTC. Amino acids: CASSFIQGGSEQYF.